The clone carrying this T cell receptor beta chain was detected a few times. Its matching antigen is unknown. TCRdb processed the RT-PCR reads anew with MiXCR; each CDR3 protein has one entry. The table records hundreds of thousands of distinct CDR3 sequences, approximately 10% of them present only once. This sample is part of a study of response to subunit inactivated influenza vaccine. Points from the study as a whole: T cells newly recruited by each seasonal influenza vaccination are few, the authors suggested.

The specimen comprised PBMCs from blood, sampled on the day of vaccination. This TCR derives from a man in his fifties who received an inactivated influenza vaccine.

The CDR3 is CASSFPTGGRNGYTF. The DNA of the CDR3 is TGTGCCAGCAGTTTCCCGACAGGGGGCCGGAATGGCTACACCTTC. The gene calls are TRBV28 and TRBJ1-2, with TRBD1 identical over 10 bases. The CDR3 covers 15 residues. CDR1 is MDHEN and CDR2 is SYDVKM in the germline V gene. After removal of 3 bases from V and 6 bases from J, the junction contained 7 bases not matched to a gene.